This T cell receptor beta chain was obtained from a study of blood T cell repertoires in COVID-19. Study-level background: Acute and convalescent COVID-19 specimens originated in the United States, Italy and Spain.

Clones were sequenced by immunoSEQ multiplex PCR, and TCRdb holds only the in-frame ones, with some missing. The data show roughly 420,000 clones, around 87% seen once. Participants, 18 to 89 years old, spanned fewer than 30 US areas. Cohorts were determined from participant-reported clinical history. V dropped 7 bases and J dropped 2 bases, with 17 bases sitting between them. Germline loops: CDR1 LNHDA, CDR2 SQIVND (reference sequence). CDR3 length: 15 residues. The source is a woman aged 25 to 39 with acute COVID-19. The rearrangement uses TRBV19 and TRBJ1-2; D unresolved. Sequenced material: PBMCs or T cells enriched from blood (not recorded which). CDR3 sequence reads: CASTPAANWNYGYTF. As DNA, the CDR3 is TGTGCCAGTACCCCGGCGGCTAATTGGAACTATGGCTACACCTTC. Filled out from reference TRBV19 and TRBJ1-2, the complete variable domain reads DGGITQSPKYLFRKEGQNVTLSCEQNLNHDAMYWYRQDPGQGLRLIYYSQIVNDFQKGDIAEGYSVSREKKESFPLTVTSAQKNPTAFYLCASTPAANWNYGYTFGSGTRLTVV.